Below are 21 T cell receptor beta chains sequenced from a single sample in a study of cytomegalovirus exposure and HLA in healthy donors. Vbeta (60) and Jbeta (13) primers were used in the PCR. The table came from immunoSEQ multiplex PCR; TCRdb's copy has only in-frame clones and leaves some out. This listing includes about 210,000 clones. Sequencing was performed on PBMCs. These receptors were taken from a woman between 25 and 40 years old in good health and CMV-seropositive.

The rearrangement links TRBV30 to TRBJ1-3; D is unresolved. Germline-derived CDR1 and CDR2 are GTSNPN and SVGIG (reference sequence). With 4 bases removed from V and 2 bases from J, the gap between germline ends came to 18 bases. The CDR3 has 16 residues. The CDR3 nucleotides read TGTGCCTGGACCCACGTCGACGGAGGACCTGGAAACACCATATATTTT. Translating gives CAWTHVDGGPGNTIYF.

The V call is TRBV15, the J call TRBJ2-1; TRBD2 matches 7 bases. Germline CDR1 LNHNV, CDR2 YYDKDF (reference sequence). V trimming: 0 bases; J trimming: 4 bases; junction bases outside the gene matches: 15. CDR3 size: 19 residues. CDR3 nucleotide sequence: TGTGCCACCAGCAGAGAACTGCCGGCGGGATCGGGGGGTTACAATGAGCAGTTCTTC. This gives the protein CATSRELPAGSGGYNEQFF.

V is TRBV10-3 and J is TRBJ1-2; TRBD1 aligns across 7 bases. This CDR3 is 14 amino acids long. The germline CDR1 and CDR2 sequences are ENHRY and SYGVKD. Trimming cost V 10 bases and J 6 bases; bases outside gene matches: 14. The CDR3 nucleotides are TGTGCCACCTCCCGCGGGACAGCGGTCGATGGCTACACCTTC. Protein sequence: CATSRGTAVDGYTF.

The CDR3 DNA sequence: TGTGCCAGCAGTGGACTAGATCAGAAAGAGACCCAGTACTTC. It specifies CASSGLDQKETQYF. The V call is TRBV2, the J call TRBJ2-5; a possible D gene is TRBD2 (6 bases). V was pared by 4 bases and J by 3 bases, with 12 bases between. The CDR3 runs 14 residues. Germline loops: CDR1 SNHLY, CDR2 FYNNEI.

V and J are TRBV28 and TRBJ1-2; TRBD1 might be the D (6 bases). V lost 2 bases to trimming and J lost 8 bases, with 12 bases between them. This CDR3 is 13 amino acids long. Germline assignment: CDR1 MDHEN and CDR2 SYDVKM. CDR3 sequence reads: CASSLMLTGGYTF. In DNA form, the CDR3 reads TGTGCCAGCAGTTTAATGTTGACAGGCGGCTACACCTTC.

The chain combines TRBV7-9 with TRBJ1-6, with TRBD1 matching 7 bases. The ends lost 4 bases at V and 5 bases at J; junction bases unmatched: 2. CDR3 length: 14 residues. Germline V gene sequence: CDR1 SEHNR, CDR2 FQNEAQ (reference sequence). The CDR3, as DNA: TGTGCCAGCAGCTGGGACAGAAATAATTCACCCCTCCACTTT. Translating gives CASSWDRNNSPLHF.

The V and J genes are TRBV27 and TRBJ2-1; TRBD2 agrees at 10 bases. From germline, CDR1 is MNHEY and CDR2 SMNVEV (reference sequence). This CDR3 is 17 amino acids long. V shed 5 bases, J shed 4 bases, and the junction held 11 bases outside the gene matches. The CDR3 here is CASSPLAASGSYNEQFF. Here the CDR3 DNA reads TGTGCCAGCAGTCCCCTGGCAGCTAGCGGGAGTTACAATGAGCAGTTCTTC.

This chain's CDR3 is CASSLGPGQGGPYGYTF. DNA of the CDR3: TGTGCCAGCAGCTTAGGGCCCGGACAGGGTGGGCCGTATGGCTACACCTTC. The J gene is TRBJ1-2, the V gene TRBV7-2; 8 nucleotides line up with TRBD1. Trimming removed 1 base from V and 5 bases from J; junction bases left unmatched: 12. The CDR3 runs to 17 residues. Germline CDR1 is SGHTA and CDR2 is FQGNSA.

The gene calls are TRBV14 and TRBJ1-2; D is undetermined. Germline CDR1 SGHDN, CDR2 FVKESK. The CDR3 consists of 12 residues. V lost 3 bases and J 8 bases, leaving 10 bases between the germline ends. The CDR3 region is CASSQERGGYTF. The CDR3 DNA reads TGTGCCAGCAGCCAGGAGAGAGGAGGCTACACCTTC.

The J gene is TRBJ2-1, the V gene TRBV7-9, with D perhaps TRBD2 (5 bases). Germline-derived CDR1 and CDR2 are SEHNR and FQNEAQ (reference sequence). The CDR3 is 14 residues long. V lost 2 bases, J lost 5 bases, and 10 bases lay in between. CDR3 loop: CASSLRTGNNEQFF. CDR3 DNA sequence: TGTGCCAGCAGCTTAAGGACTGGTAACAATGAGCAGTTCTTC.

The chain combines TRBV10-3 with TRBJ1-6; no firm D call. V lost 6 bases, J lost 0 bases, and 9 bases lay in between. This CDR3 contains 15 residues. Germline V gene sequence: CDR1 ENHRY, CDR2 SYGVKD. The CDR3 DNA is TGTGCCATCAGCACCGGGGACTCCTATAATTCACCCCTCCACTTT. This gives the protein CAISTGDSYNSPLHF.

The rearrangement links TRBV7-9 to TRBJ2-5, with 8 bases identical to TRBD1. The V and J ends lost 0 bases and 3 bases, in that order; junction bases with no gene match: 3. CDR1 and CDR2 (germline): SEHNR, FQNEAQ (reference sequence). The CDR3 length is 15 residues. The DNA for the CDR3 is TGTGCCAGCAGCTTAGCGAGGACAGGGAAAGAGACCCAGTACTTC. This gives the protein CASSLARTGKETQYF.

The chain employs TRBV5-4 and TRBJ2-7; D gene unclear. CDR1 is SGHNT, CDR2 YYREEE, per germline (reference sequence). Between the trimmed V and J ends, which lost 4 bases and 2 bases, there was a span of 13 bases. The CDR3 is made up of 14 amino acids. The CDR3 is CASSLGKDTYEQYF. The DNA of the CDR3 is TGTGCCAGCAGCCTAGGAAAGGATACCTACGAGCAGTACTTC.

The chain combines TRBV7-2 with TRBJ1-5, with D possibly being TRBD1 (6 bases). The CDR3 spans 14 residues. Germline V gene sequence: CDR1 SGHTA, CDR2 FQGNSA. Between the trimmed V and J ends, which lost 2 bases and 7 bases, there was a span of 12 bases. CDR3 loop: CASSLTGGGQPQHF. The DNA of the CDR3 is TGTGCCAGCAGCTTAACTGGGGGCGGCCAGCCCCAGCATTTT.

The chain links TRBV20-1 to TRBJ2-5; TRBD2 agrees at 7 bases. TRBJ2-7 explains the end of the DNA better; the J call may be wrong. The CDR3 runs to 11 residues. Germline values: CDR1 DFQATT, CDR2 SNEGSKA (reference sequence). Here the CDR3 reads CSASLAGEQYF. DNA for the CDR3: TGCAGTGCTAGTTTAGCGGGCGAGCAGTACTTC.

The J gene is TRBJ1-2, the V gene TRBV29-1, with 7 bases lining up with TRBD1. CDR1 and CDR2 from the germline V gene are SQVTM and ANQGSEA. The CDR3 extends over 12 amino acids. Trimming removed 6 bases from V and 5 bases from J; junction bases left unmatched: 6. The DNA for the CDR3 is TGCAGCGTAATCACAGGGGAATATGGCTACACCTTC. It specifies CSVITGEYGYTF.

The CDR3 reads CASSLGGANEKLFF. The CDR3 bases are TGCGCCAGCAGCTTGGGCGGGGCTAATGAAAAACTGTTTTTT. The chain uses TRBV5-1 and TRBJ1-4; D is unclear. The CDR3 is 14 amino acids. Looked up from germline, CDR1 is SGHRS and CDR2 is YFSETQ. Trimming took 0 bases from V and 3 from J, leaving 6 bases between them.

The chain carries TRBV5-1 and TRBJ2-7, with TRBD1 identical over 7 bases. V lost 4 bases, J lost 2 bases, and 6 bases stayed unmatched. The length of the CDR3 is 14 residues. Germline loops: CDR1 SGHRS, CDR2 YFSETQ. The CDR3 bases are TGCGCCAGCAGCCAGGACAGGCCTACCTACGAGCAGTACTTC. Its protein is CASSQDRPTYEQYF.

The chain joins TRBV11-2 to TRBJ1-1; a possible D gene is TRBD1 (6 bases). Germline CDR1 reads SGHAT; CDR2 reads FQNNGV. There are 13 residues in the CDR3. Trimming left V 4 bases short and J 4 bases short, with 10 bases between. The chain's CDR3 is CASSWYRATEAFF. CDR3 in DNA: TGTGCCAGCAGCTGGTACAGGGCCACTGAAGCTTTCTTT. Filled out from reference TRBV11-2 and TRBJ1-1, the complete variable domain reads EAGVAQSPRYKIIEKRQSVAFWCNPISGHATLYWYQQILGQGPKLLIQFQNNGVVDDSQLPKDRFSAERLKGVDSTLKIQPAKLEDSAVYLCASSWYRATEAFFGQGTRLTVV.

The chain combines TRBV6-5 with TRBJ2-7; TRBD2 agrees at 10 bases. This CDR3 is built from 14 residues. Germline V gene data show CDR1 as MNHEY and CDR2 as SVGAGI. V gave up 4 bases and J gave up 5 bases; unmatched junction bases: 5. This chain's CDR3 is CASSFASGSDEQYF. The CDR3 coding sequence is TGTGCCAGCAGTTTCGCTAGCGGGAGCGACGAGCAGTACTTC.

The CDR3 region has the DNA TGTGCCAGCAGTGACCGCGGGACAGCAACCTACAATGAGCAGTTCTTC. Translating it yields CASSDRGTATYNEQFF. The V and J genes are TRBV6-4 and TRBJ2-1; a possible D gene is TRBD1 (7 bases). The germline V gene encodes CDR1 MRHNA and CDR2 SNTAGT. V gave up 2 bases and J gave up 2 bases, with 13 bases separating them. The CDR3 has 16 residues.